The 8 T cell receptor beta chains in this list originate from one sample, sequenced in a study of blood T cells in healthy people across ages. A second about 7 to 12 cycle PCR used barcoded and J-beta primers. TCRdb recomputed calls from the 5' RACE reads with MiXCR, one row per CDR3 protein. The data show some 1.6 million distinct CDR3 sequences, with about 35% seen just once and 10% to 12% held by the top ten. Sequencing was done on a sample of blood. The receptors stem from a woman aged 25-40 years in good health.

The chain joins TRBV27 to TRBJ2-7; no firm D call. The V gene lost 4 bases and the J gene lost 2 bases, with 15 bases spanning the gap. The germline CDR1 and CDR2 sequences are MNHEY and SMNVEV (reference sequence). The length of the CDR3 is 15 residues. The CDR3: CASSSWTESTYEQYF. DNA for the CDR3: TGTGCCAGCAGTTCCTGGACGGAATCCACCTACGAGCAGTACTTC.

The rearrangement uses TRBV7-2 and TRBJ1-2, with 7 nucleotides matching TRBD1. CDR3 length: 18 residues. Germline CDR1 is SGHTA and CDR2 is FQGNSA. The J segment lost 4 bases and the V segment lost 4 bases, leaving 18 bases of the junction unmatched. CDR3 sequence (DNA): TGTGCCAGCAGCTCCTTTAGTGGAGGGGGCTGGTCGGGCTATGGCTACACCTTC. It codes for CASSSFSGGGWSGYGYTF.

The rearrangement uses TRBV10-3 and TRBJ1-4, with 7 bases that match TRBD1. Germline V lookup: CDR1 ENHRY, CDR2 SYGVKD. V was clipped by 10 bases and J by 1 base; unmatched bases: 3. The CDR3 totals 13 residues. The CDR3 coding sequence is TGTGCCAGCCGACAGGGAACTAATGAAAAACTGTTTTTT. It specifies CASRQGTNEKLFF.

The chain employs TRBV9 and TRBJ2-3; 9 nucleotides line up with TRBD2. The germline V gene encodes CDR1 SGDLS and CDR2 YYNGEE. V gave up 2 bases and J gave up 2 bases; unmatched junction bases: 6. CDR3 length: 16 amino acids. CDR3 in DNA: TGTGCCAGCAGCGTTAGCGGGGGTGTAAACACAGATACGCAGTATTTT. Translating gives CASSVSGGVNTDTQYF.

This clonotype was detected ten times or more. The genes are TRBV24-1 and TRBJ2-5; D is possibly TRBD1 (6 bases). The CDR3 sequence is 16 residues long. Germline CDR1 is KGHDR and CDR2 is SFDVKD. V gave up 4 bases and J gave up 1 base, with 15 bases separating them. CDR3 DNA: TGTGCCACCAGTGACTTCGGACAGAGGGGCCAAGAGACCCAGTACTTC. The encoded protein is CATSDFGQRGQETQYF.

This chain joins TRBV27 and TRBJ1-5, with 8 nucleotides matching TRBD1. The CDR3 contains 16 residues. With 5 bases clipped from V and 0 bases from J, the junction kept 6 bases outside the gene matches. Germline V gives CDR1 MNHEY, CDR2 SMNVEV (reference sequence). The CDR3 loop reads CASSPSTGDSNQPQHF. Written as DNA, the CDR3 is TGTGCCAGCAGTCCCTCGACAGGGGATAGCAATCAGCCCCAGCATTTT.

The chain links TRBV3-1 to TRBJ1-1; TRBD1 agrees at 8 bases. From germline, CDR1 is LGHDT and CDR2 YNNKEL (reference sequence). With 4 bases clipped from V and 5 bases from J, the junction kept 6 bases outside the gene matches. The CDR3 contains 14 residues. CDR3 coding DNA: TGTGCCAGCAGCCGGGACAGGAGTTTAACTGAAGCTTTCTTT. Its translation is CASSRDRSLTEAFF.

The rearrangement links TRBV7-2 to TRBJ1-3; D not certain. Trimming removed 1 base at V and 0 bases at J, with 10 bases between. The CDR3 is made up of 16 amino acids. From germline, CDR1 is SGHTA and CDR2 FQGNSA. CDR3 sequence: CASSLDLAGSGNTIYF. DNA for the CDR3: TGTGCCAGCAGCTTAGATCTCGCGGGCTCTGGAAACACCATATATTTT.